The 30 T cell receptor beta chains below come from one sample, sequenced in a study of T-cell reconstitution after alpha-beta-depleted transplantation in children. Unique molecular identifiers were incorporated when the TCRbeta library was constructed. TCRdb reanalysed the PCR reads using MiXCR and keeps one entry per CDR3 protein. The table includes around 700,000 distinct CDR3 sequences, about 12% detected once. Sequenced material: PBMCs, taken before TCRalphabeta/CD19-depleted stem cell transplant. The origin of the receptors is a girl aged 2-9 years with congenital amegakaryocytic thrombocytopenia, due to receive a stem cell transplant.

In the case of this clonotype: A much larger clone differs by one base, so this may be a read error. The chain employs TRBV12-3 or TRBV12-4 and TRBJ2-1; D tentatively reads TRBD1 or TRBD2 (5 bases each). V dropped 6 bases and J dropped 2 bases, with 17 bases sitting between them. This CDR3 has 16 residues. The CDR3 DNA sequence: TGTGCCAGCAGCCGGGGACCTATAATTACCTACAATGAGCAGTTCTTC. Amino acids: CASSRGPIITYNEQFF.

This clonotype was found many times. This chain connects TRBV4-1 to TRBJ1-1; no clear D gene. Germline V gives CDR1 MGHRA, CDR2 YSYEKL. V was pared by 2 bases and J by 0 bases, with 10 bases between. This CDR3 spans 15 amino acids. CDR3 protein: CASSQTTVMNTEAFF. In DNA form, the CDR3 reads TGCGCCAGCAGCCAAACGACGGTTATGAACACTGAAGCTTTCTTT.

This clonotype was detected a few times. Germline and junction disagree at one end, which may indicate a read error. The chain couples TRBV10-3 to TRBJ2-7; no firm D call. The CDR3 totals 12 residues. Germline V gene data show CDR1 as ENHRY and CDR2 as SYGVKD. The CDR3 DNA sequence: TGTGCCACCAAACCCGATTCCTATGAGCAGTACTTC. Its translation is CATKPDSYEQYF.

This clonotype was recorded many times. The chain carries TRBV20-1 and TRBJ2-7; TRBD2 agrees at 8 bases. This CDR3 has 16 residues. J was trimmed by 1 base and V by 0 bases; bases with no gene match: 8. Germline values: CDR1 DFQATT, CDR2 SNEGSKA (reference sequence). The CDR3 DNA is TGCAGTGCTAGAGATTATGTGACTAGCGAGTCCTACGAGCAGTACTTC. Protein product: CSARDYVTSESYEQYF.

The chain employs TRBV29-1 and TRBJ2-1; tentative D call: TRBD2 (5 bases). The CDR3 covers 10 residues. Germline V gene data show CDR1 as SQVTM and CDR2 as ANQGSEA. V was cut by 7 bases and J by 8 bases, with 9 bases left in between. As DNA, the CDR3 is TGCAGCGGACGGACTCATGAGCAGTTCTTC. Translating gives CSGRTHEQFF.

This clonotype came up a few times. The chain carries TRBV20-1 and TRBJ2-2; the match to TRBD2 covers 8 bases. The ends lost 2 bases at V and 7 bases at J; junction bases unmatched: 15. CDR1 DFQATT and CDR2 SNEGSKA come from the germline V gene (reference sequence). CDR3 length: 17 residues. CDR3 in amino acids: CSARSLAGRALDGELFF. As DNA, the CDR3 is TGCAGTGCTAGAAGTCTAGCGGGTCGGGCATTGGACGGGGAGCTGTTTTTT.

The V call is TRBV7-6, the J call TRBJ2-3; 9 nucleotides match TRBD1. With V trimmed by 5 bases and J by 4 bases, 7 bases remained unmatched. Germline V gives CDR1 SGHVS, CDR2 FNYEAQ. The CDR3 totals 15 residues. The DNA of the CDR3 is TGTGCCAGCAGCAGGCGGGACAGGGCCGCAGATACGCAGTATTTT. Amino acids: CASSRRDRAADTQYF.

This clonotype has just a few counts. This rearrangement joins TRBV25-1 to TRBJ1-1, with D tentatively TRBD1 (5 bases). From germline, CDR1 is MGHDK and CDR2 SYGVNS. The CDR3 has 14 amino acids. Deletions cut 2 bases from V and 6 bases from J, with 13 bases between. Here the CDR3 DNA reads TGTGCCAGCAGTGAAGGGTCAGGGAGGCCTGAAGCTTTCTTT. Translating gives CASSEGSGRPEAFF.

This clonotype came up a few times. The chain combines TRBV12-3 or TRBV12-4 with TRBJ1-1; D remains unclear. The CDR3 consists of 13 residues. The V end was cut by 6 bases, the J end by 0 bases, with 8 bases between. CDR3 in DNA: TGTGCCAGCAGCCCAAAGGTGAACACTGAAGCTTTCTTT. Amino acids: CASSPKVNTEAFF.

This clonotype was seen at least ten times. This chain uses TRBV12-5 with TRBJ2-7; tentative D call: TRBD2 (5 bases). CDR1 is LGHNT, CDR2 FRNRAP, per germline. This CDR3 is 16 amino acids long. The ends were cut back, 5 bases at V and 2 bases at J, with 19 bases in the middle. CDR3 in DNA: TGTGCTAGTGGTCCCCCCACGATAGCGACTACCTACGAGCAGTACTTC. It encodes CASGPPTIATTYEQYF.

This clonotype appeared once. This may come from a read error, since a much larger clone is one base off. V and J are TRBV29-1 and TRBJ2-6, with D tentatively TRBD1 (7 bases). From germline, CDR1 is SQVTM and CDR2 ANQGSEA. This CDR3 has 15 amino acids. CDR3 bases: TGCAGCGTTGATTTCCCGGTGGAGGGGGCCAACGTCCTGATTTTC. Encoded protein: CSVDFPVEGANVLIF.

This clonotype was found many times. This chain connects TRBV5-1 to TRBJ1-3; D gene ambiguous. V was trimmed by 0 bases and J by 0 bases, leaving 10 bases between them. Germline V gene lookup returns CDR1 SGHRS and CDR2 YFSETQ. CDR3 length: 16 residues. The DNA of the CDR3 is TGCGCCAGCAGCTTGGGTGCGGCTAGCTCTGGAAACACCATATATTTT. Protein: CASSLGAASSGNTIYF.

This clonotype was recorded a few times. This sequence joins TRBV5-5 and TRBJ2-3; maybe TRBD1 (5 bases). Germline V gives CDR1 SGHKS, CDR2 YYEKEE (reference sequence). The CDR3 length is 15 residues. V was shortened by 4 bases and J by 2 bases, with 14 bases between the two germline ends. CDR3 coding DNA: TGTGCCAGCAGCAGTATCAGGGAATACACAGATACGCAGTATTTT. Protein sequence: CASSSIREYTDTQYF.

This clonotype was counted ten times or more. This chain connects TRBV12-5 to TRBJ2-3; 7 positions agree with TRBD1. CDR1 and CDR2 from the germline V gene are LGHNT and FRNRAP. V lost 8 bases to trimming and J lost 2 bases; unmatched junction nucleotides: 13. This CDR3 has 16 amino acids. In nucleotides, the CDR3 is TGTGCTAGTCGAAGAAGACCCGGGACAGCCACAGATACGCAGTATTTT. Protein: CASRRRPGTATDTQYF. Full variable domain (remainder filled in from reference TRBV12-5 and TRBJ2-3): DARVTQTPRHKVTEMGQEVTMRCQPILGHNTVFWYRQTMMQGLELLAYFRNRAPLDDSGMPKDRFSAEMPDATLATLKIQPSEPRDSAVYFCASRRRPGTATDTQYFGPGTRLTVL.

This clonotype appeared many times. The gene calls are TRBV20-1 and TRBJ1-1; 7 bases map to TRBD1. Germline V lookup: CDR1 DFQATT, CDR2 SNEGSKA (reference sequence). The CDR3 length is 15 residues. Trimming at V came to 5 bases and at J to 3 bases, leaving 12 bases not matched to a gene. The CDR3 DNA follows: TGCAGTGCTCGCCATTCCAACAGGGGAGACACTGAAGCTTTCTTT. This gives the protein CSARHSNRGDTEAFF.

The chain recombines TRBV12-3 or TRBV12-4 with TRBJ2-1; D gene uncertain. Deletions cut 6 bases from V and 7 bases from J, with 16 bases between. The CDR3 spans 14 residues. The CDR3 loop is CASRPNRVRNEQFF. In nucleotides, the CDR3 is TGTGCCAGCAGACCCAATCGAGTACGGAATGAGCAGTTCTTC.

This clonotype was found many times. Germline and junction disagree at one end, which may indicate a read error. The V call is TRBV4-2, the J call TRBJ2-1, with D possibly matching TRBD1 (5 bases). The CDR3 is 13 residues long. Germline assignment: CDR1 LGHNA and CDR2 YNFKEQ. In nucleotides, the CDR3 is TGTGCCAGCAGCCAAGTAAGTTTAGGGGCTGTGTCCTTC. This encodes CASSQVSLGAVSF.

Details on this clonotype: One junction end disagrees with the germline gene, perhaps due to a read error. The chain joins TRBV20-1 to TRBJ2-1, with 11 bases matching TRBD2. The germline V gene has CDR1 DFQATT and CDR2 SNEGSKA (reference sequence). The CDR3 sequence is 16 residues long. For the CDR3, the DNA is TGCAGTGCTAGAGATAGTAGCGGGAGGGATTACAATGAGCAGTCCTTC. Protein: CSARDSSGRDYNEQSF.

The rearrangement joins TRBV7-2 to TRBJ2-3; D tentatively reads TRBD1 or TRBD2 (5 bases each). CDR1 and CDR2 (germline): SGHTA, FQGNSA. The CDR3 is 16 amino acids. Trimming pared 0 bases from V and 5 bases from J, leaving 15 bases between. DNA of the CDR3: TGTGCCAGCAGCTTAGCGGGACCCGCAAATGGAGATACGCAGTATTTT. The encoded protein is CASSLAGPANGDTQYF. The full variable domain, in which reference TRBV7-2 and TRBJ2-3 provide the parts outside the CDR3, is GAGVSQSPSNKVTEKGKDVELRCDPISGHTALYWYRQSLGQGLEFLIYFQGNSAPDKSGLPSDRFSAERTGGSVSTLTIQRTQQEDSAVYLCASSLAGPANGDTQYFGPGTRLTVL.

This clonotype was seen more than once but under ten times. The chain is built from TRBV18 and TRBJ2-4, with 10 bases lining up with TRBD2. The trim removed 3 bases at V and 1 base at J, leaving 0 bases unmatched. Germline CDR1 is KGHSH and CDR2 is LQKENI. The CDR3 contains 15 residues. The CDR3 DNA sequence: TGTGCCAGCTCACCTAGCGGGAGGGCCAAAAACATTCAGTACTTC. Protein product: CASSPSGRAKNIQYF.

This clonotype was picked up a small number of times. V usage is TRBV5-1 and J usage is TRBJ2-7, with D unclear. The CDR3 extends over 14 amino acids. V was pared by 4 bases and J by 7 bases, with 18 bases between. Germline assignment: CDR1 SGHRS and CDR2 YFSETQ. The CDR3 DNA reads TGCGCCAGCAGCCCCCAGACACGGACGGAAGAGCAGTACTTC. It yields the protein CASSPQTRTEEQYF.

This clonotype was seen many times. The rearrangement joins TRBV20-1 to TRBJ2-1, with 10 bases identical to TRBD2. Germline lookup yields CDR1 DFQATT and CDR2 SNEGSKA (reference sequence). Trimming at V came to 8 bases and at J to 5 bases, leaving 9 bases not matched to a gene. The CDR3 extends over 14 amino acids. Here the CDR3 reads CSSDSGRPNNEQFF. The CDR3 nucleotides are TGCAGTTCAGATAGCGGGAGGCCGAACAATGAGCAGTTCTTC.

This clonotype was seen at least ten times. The V call is TRBV10-2, the J call TRBJ1-3, with a weak D call TRBD1 (5 bases). CDR1 is WSHSY and CDR2 is SAAADI in the germline V gene. This CDR3 has 13 residues. V lost 5 bases and J 0 bases, leaving 5 bases between the germline ends. The CDR3 coding sequence is TGCGCCAGCAGTACAGGCTCTGGAAACACCATATATTTT. This translates into CASSTGSGNTIYF.

This clonotype was found many times. The rearrangement uses TRBV3-1 and TRBJ2-6; unclear D gene. Germline loops: CDR1 LGHDT, CDR2 YNNKEL (reference sequence). The CDR3 consists of 13 residues. V lost 6 bases and J lost 0, with 3 bases in between. In nucleotides, the CDR3 is TGTGCCAGCAGGATCTCTGGGGCCAACGTCCTGACTTTC. Translation gives CASRISGANVLTF.

This clonotype appeared once. The chain combines TRBV5-1 with TRBJ2-4; D unresolved. Germline V gene data show CDR1 as SGHRS and CDR2 as YFSETQ. This CDR3 has 14 amino acids. The V gene lost 4 bases and the J gene lost 8 bases, with 16 bases spanning the gap. This CDR3 reads CASSARGPLDIQYF. CDR3 in DNA: TGCGCCAGCAGCGCCCGTGGGCCCCTGGACATTCAGTACTTC.

In this sample, this clonotype turned up many times. The chain links TRBV5-6 to TRBJ2-1; 7 nucleotides agree with TRBD2. Germline V gene lookup returns CDR1 SGHDT and CDR2 YYEEEE. The V gene end was trimmed by 0 bases and the J gene end by 2 bases; junction bases not matched to a gene: 5. The length of the CDR3 is 16 residues. The CDR3 spells CASSLAGGSPYNEQFF. The CDR3 nucleotides are TGTGCCAGCAGCTTGGCCGGGGGGTCCCCCTACAATGAGCAGTTCTTC.

This clonotype has just a few counts. The chain recombines TRBV4-1 with TRBJ2-3; D may correspond to TRBD1 or TRBD2 (5 bases each). The CDR3 consists of 19 residues. Trimming cost V 0 bases and J 0 bases, with 19 bases left between them. Germline CDR1 and CDR2: MGHRA and YSYEKL. Written as DNA, the CDR3 is TGCGCCAGCAGCCAAGATCCCTCCCTCTTCGGGGCCAGCACAGATACGCAGTATTTT. Protein sequence: CASSQDPSLFGASTDTQYF.

The chain combines TRBV6-5 with TRBJ1-3, with unresolved D. Germline CDR1 is MNHEY and CDR2 is SVGAGI. This CDR3 has 16 amino acids. V was clipped by 0 bases and J by 0 bases, with 9 bases between them. The CDR3 loop reads CASSYSGSFSGNTIYF. Here the CDR3 DNA reads TGTGCCAGCAGTTACTCCGGCAGTTTCTCTGGAAACACCATATATTTT.

This clonotype was observed at least ten times. The V and J genes are TRBV4-2 and TRBJ2-7; D may correspond to TRBD1 or TRBD2 (5 bases each). Trimming left V 1 base short and J 2 bases short, with 12 bases between. This CDR3 is built from 15 residues. Germline assignment: CDR1 LGHNA and CDR2 YNFKEQ. The CDR3 loop is CASSQGAQGPYEQYF. The CDR3 region has the DNA TGTGCCAGCAGCCAAGGGGCTCAGGGACCCTACGAGCAGTACTTC.

This clonotype was observed at least ten times. This chain links TRBV5-5 with TRBJ2-4; D unclear. Germline CDR1 and CDR2: SGHKS and YYEKEE (reference sequence). The germline V and J ends were trimmed by 0 bases and 1 base, with 5 bases remaining between them. The CDR3 loop spans 14 amino acids. The CDR3 DNA is TGTGCCAGCAGCTTGGCAGGTGCCAAAAACATTCAGTACTTC. This encodes CASSLAGAKNIQYF. Drawing the rest from reference TRBV5-5 and TRBJ2-4, the complete variable domain is DAGVTQSPTHLIKTRGQQVTLRCSPISGHKSVSWYQQVLGQGPQFIFQYYEKEERGRGNFPDRFSARQFPNYSSELNVNALLLGDSALYLCASSLAGAKNIQYFGAGTRLSVL.